Below, 9 T cell receptor beta chains from the same sample are listed, as sequenced in a study of T cell changes during pregnancy in multiple sclerosis. Produced via immunoSEQ multiplex PCR; TCRdb's table is partial and in-frame only. The data show roughly 25,000 clones, 89% seen once. The sequencing used CD8+ T cells from peripheral blood mononuclear cells, collected in the second trimester of pregnancy. All receptors derive from a female donor with multiple sclerosis, enrolled in a pregnancy study.

This chain connects TRBV5-5 to TRBJ2-1; 12 positions agree with TRBD2. CDR3 length: 17 residues. From germline, CDR1 is SGHKS and CDR2 YYEKEE (reference sequence). Trimming cost V 4 bases and J 5 bases; bases outside gene matches: 10. The CDR3 nucleotides are TGTGCCAGCAGCCCAGTTTTACTAGCGGGGGGTAACAATGAGCAGTTCTTC. Residues: CASSPVLLAGGNNEQFF.

V and J are TRBV27 and TRBJ2-1; perhaps TRBD2 as D (5 bases). The CDR3 totals 15 residues. The V end was cut by 2 bases, the J end by 3 bases, with 11 bases between. Germline V gene sequence: CDR1 MNHEY, CDR2 SMNVEV (reference sequence). CDR3 coding DNA: TGTGCCAGCAGTTTAGTCGGGGTACTCTACAATGAGCAGTTCTTC. As protein: CASSLVGVLYNEQFF.

V is TRBV7-2 and J is TRBJ2-1; 7 bases are shared with TRBD2. The CDR3 covers 12 residues. Unmatched junction bases numbered 0, after V lost 1 base and J lost 9 bases. Germline lookup yields CDR1 SGHTA and CDR2 FQGNSA. The CDR3 sequence: CASSLVAGEQFF. DNA of the CDR3: TGTGCCAGCAGCTTAGTAGCGGGTGAGCAGTTCTTC.

The V and J genes are TRBV15 and TRBJ2-7; D is ambiguous. CDR1 is LNHNV and CDR2 is YYDKDF in the germline V gene (reference sequence). The V end was cut by 5 bases, the J end by 0 bases, with 8 bases between. CDR3 length: 13 amino acids. CDR3 amino acids: CATSPGTSYEQYF. The CDR3 nucleotides are TGTGCCACCAGCCCGGGTACCTCCTACGAGCAGTACTTC.

The chain links TRBV6-5 to TRBJ1-2; TRBD1 is a possible D gene (6 bases). Germline-derived CDR1 and CDR2 are MNHEY and SVGAGI. Trimming shortened V by 5 bases and J by 0 bases, and 10 bases separated the two germline ends. The CDR3 extends over 14 amino acids. The CDR3 loop reads CASSKTGPNYGYTF. In DNA form, the CDR3 reads TGTGCCAGCAGTAAGACAGGCCCTAACTATGGCTACACCTTC.

V gene TRBV6-6 combines with J gene TRBJ2-7; 8 bases agree with TRBD2. V shed 2 bases, J shed 2 bases, and the junction held 2 bases outside the gene matches. The CDR3 totals 14 residues. The germline gives CDR1 MNHNY, CDR2 SVGAGI (reference sequence). CDR3: CASSYDGRAYEQYF. The CDR3 DNA follows: TGTGCCAGCAGTTACGACGGGAGGGCCTACGAGCAGTACTTC.

In nucleotides, the CDR3 is TGTGCCAGTAGTTTTCCGGGGGACTCCTACGAGCAGTACTTC. Its translation is CASSFPGDSYEQYF. This chain uses TRBV19 with TRBJ2-7; a weak D match, TRBD2 (6 bases). CDR1 and CDR2 (germline): LNHDA, SQIVND (reference sequence). The CDR3 is 14 residues long. V shed 5 bases and J shed 0 bases, with 11 bases lying between them.

The CDR3 here is CASSQGALRYGANYGYTF. For the CDR3, the DNA is TGCGCCAGCAGCCAGGGGGCTTTAAGGTACGGAGCTAACTATGGCTACACCTTC. This sequence joins TRBV5-1 and TRBJ1-2; 8 positions agree with TRBD1. The ends lost 4 bases at V and 0 bases at J; junction bases unmatched: 14. This CDR3 is 18 amino acids long. Per germline, CDR1 SGHRS and CDR2 YFSETQ.

The chain has TRBV5-4 and TRBJ2-7; 10 bases are shared with TRBD2. The CDR3 is 14 residues long. The trim removed 0 bases at V and 5 bases at J, leaving 2 bases unmatched. Germline V CDR1 and CDR2: SGHNT, YYREEE (reference sequence). The CDR3 DNA reads TGTGCCAGCAGCTTGGGCCTAGCGGGAGACGAGCAGTACTTC. It specifies CASSLGLAGDEQYF.